The following is a T cell receptor beta chain sequence with its context. Its target is unknown. The beta constant-region primer was an equimolar mix of two oligonucleotides covering TRBC1 and TRBC2. Nested alpha and beta constant-region primers with the SP2 primer drove four PCR rounds on ligated cDNA. An oligonucleotide with the SP2 primer and a 12-nucleotide UMI was ligated to the cDNA 3' end. TCRdb re-analysed the UMI-ligation and nested PCR reads in MiXCR, keeping a single row per CDR3 protein. The sample includes roughly 140,000 distinct CDR3 sequences, approximately 20% of them seen just once. Looked up from germline, CDR1 is SEHNR and CDR2 is FQNEAQ (reference sequence). The CDR3 contains 15 residues. The V gene end was trimmed by 4 bases and the J gene end by 5 bases; junction bases not matched to a gene: 7. This entry belongs to a study of naive and memory T cell subsets. General study results and limits: Over 95% of naive TCR sequences appeared only once, unlike memory subsets. Especially in CD8 cells, naive repertoires contained a few larger clonotypes, possibly CD45RA-re-expressing memory cells.

Sequencing was carried out using naive CD8+ T cells from blood. The chain uses TRBV7-9 and TRBJ2-2; TRBD2 matches at 7 bases. The clonotype comes from a human donor in good health. CDR3 loop: CASSSRREETGELFF. CDR3 coding DNA: TGTGCCAGCAGCTCCCGCCGGGAGGAAACCGGGGAGCTGTTTTTT.